Included here is one T cell receptor beta chain sequence, with context. The assay was immunoSEQ multiplex PCR, and TCRdb's table has in-frame clones only and misses some. Among 150,000 to 200,000 clones, roughly 82% were seen once, and the ten largest hold around 7%. The data derive from a study of blood T cell repertoires in COVID-19. The sequencing input was peripheral blood. The receptor was isolated from a woman between 35 and 50 years old with COVID-19, enrolled during active disease.

CDR3 coding DNA: TGTGCCAGCAGCTTAGAGGCTAGCGGACCCTACAATGAGCAGTTCTTC. Translation: CASSLEASGPYNEQFF. The V and J genes are TRBV7-6 and TRBJ2-1; TRBD2 matches at 7 bases. CDR1 is SGHVS and CDR2 is FNYEAQ in the germline V gene. The CDR3 covers 16 residues. Losses at the gene ends were 1 base for V and 2 bases for J; bases not matched to a gene: 5.